The present TCR beta chain was sequenced within a study of cytomegalovirus exposure and HLA in healthy donors. Study-wide results and caveats: Within the data, a cluster of highly shared sequence variants was likely a sequencing artifact.

The CDR3 is 16 residues long. The germline CDR1 and CDR2 sequences are MGHRA and YSYEKL. V was pared by 4 bases and J by 7 bases, with 17 bases between. Amplification used 60 Vbeta primers and 13 Jbeta primers. Original data processing: Later reanalysis found roughly 80 million unique TCR beta chains, around 11 million of them shared. Generated by immunoSEQ multiplex PCR, the TCRdb table keeps only in-frame clones and is missing some. V, J and clone size derive from that table, while D and trimming were established from the DNA sequence. Of 200,000 to 250,000 clones in the sample, approximately 82% were seen once. Donors likely had unrecorded immune exposures despite being nominally healthy when sampled. This clone appeared once. Its antigen is as yet unknown.

J is TRBJ1-6 and V is TRBV4-1; maybe TRBD1 (5 bases). The source material was PBMCs. The clonotype was recovered from a woman between 40 and 50 years old in good health and CMV-seronegative. CDR3 protein: CASSPSPGLRNSPLHF. The CDR3 coding sequence is TGCGCCAGCAGCCCCTCCCCGGGACTGCGAAATTCACCCCTCCACTTT.